This passage covers 26 T cell receptor beta chains from one sample sequenced in a study of T cell responses to AZD1222 COVID-19 vaccine. Profiled with immunoSEQ multiplex PCR; TCRdb holds only in-frame clones, not every one. The repertoire holds about 110,000 clones, with approximately 91% as singletons. Sequenced here: peripheral blood, sampled on day 0 of AZD1222 vaccination. These TCRs come from an adult in good health.

V gene TRBV5-6 combines with J gene TRBJ2-1; perhaps TRBD2 as D (6 bases). Germline loops: CDR1 SGHDT, CDR2 YYEEEE. The CDR3 spans 16 residues. Trimming removed 4 bases from V and 3 bases from J, with 17 bases in between. Here the CDR3 reads CASSRGPAGIYNEQFF. CDR3 coding DNA: TGTGCCAGCAGCCGCGGGCCAGCGGGTATCTACAATGAGCAGTTCTTC. Complete variable domain (other parts from reference TRBV5-6 and TRBJ2-1): DAGVTQSPTHLIKTRGQQVTLRCSPKSGHDTVSWYQQALGQGPQFIFQYYEEEERQRGNFPDRFSGHQFPNYSSELNVNALLLGDSALYLCASSRGPAGIYNEQFFGPGTRLTVL.

The chain joins TRBV4-2 to TRBJ2-7; D unresolved. CDR1 is LGHNA and CDR2 is YNFKEQ in the germline V gene. CDR3 length: 15 amino acids. V was cut by 1 base and J by 4 bases, with 14 bases left in between. CDR3 sequence reads: CASSQVGAGSYEQYF. The CDR3 DNA reads as TGTGCCAGCAGCCAAGTAGGAGCAGGTTCTTACGAGCAGTACTTC.

The chain carries TRBV4-3 and TRBJ2-2; D gene unclear. Per germline, CDR1 LGHNA and CDR2 YSLEER. V was pared by 2 bases and J by 6 bases, with 10 bases between. CDR3 size: 14 residues. The chain's CDR3 is CASSQHNRPGELFF. The CDR3 DNA follows: TGCGCCAGCAGCCAACATAATCGCCCCGGGGAGCTGTTTTTT.

About this clone itself: Other DNA sequences in this sample translate to the same CDR3. This chain connects TRBV19 to TRBJ2-5; D might be TRBD2 (7 bases). This CDR3 has 15 amino acids. Trimming pared 6 bases from V and 5 bases from J, leaving 19 bases between. The germline gives CDR1 LNHDA, CDR2 SQIVND (reference sequence). The CDR3 sequence: CASRRAGAPRETQYF. In DNA form, the CDR3 reads TGTGCCAGTAGACGGGCGGGGGCCCCGAGGGAGACCCAGTACTTC.

The chain recombines TRBV6-5 with TRBJ2-7, with D perhaps TRBD1 or TRBD2 (6 bases each). V gave up 6 bases and J gave up 1 base, with 13 bases separating them. The CDR3 length is 14 residues. CDR1 and CDR2 from the germline V gene are MNHEY and SVGAGI. CDR3: CASRLLGGSYEQYF. In nucleotides, the CDR3 is TGTGCCAGCAGGCTACTAGGGGGGTCCTACGAGCAGTACTTC.

The J gene is TRBJ1-2, the V gene TRBV29-1, with 7 nucleotides matching TRBD1. The CDR3 runs 13 residues. Germline values: CDR1 SQVTM, CDR2 ANQGSEA. Trimming took 6 bases from V and 4 from J; bases not matched to a gene: 8. CDR3 DNA: TGCAGCGTCGCCCCGACAGGGATCTATGGCTACACCTTC. It codes for CSVAPTGIYGYTF. The whole variable domain, remainder taken from reference TRBV29-1 and TRBJ1-2, is SAVISQKPSRDICQRGTSLTIQCQVDSQVTMMFWYRQQPGQSLTLIATANQGSEATYESGFVIDKFPISRPNLTFSTLTVSNMSPEDSSIYLCSVAPTGIYGYTFGSGTRLTVV.

With respect to this clone: The junction departs from germline at one end; a sequencing error may be responsible. The V and J genes are TRBV2 and TRBJ1-1; D unresolved. The CDR3 loop spans 14 amino acids. The V gene's germline CDR1 is SNHLY and CDR2 FYNNEI. CDR3 residues: CASSEALPVSSPTF. DNA for the CDR3: TGTGCCAGCAGTGAAGCGCTTCCGGTCAGCTCCCCCACTTTT.

This chain links TRBV19 with TRBJ1-1; the D gene is possibly TRBD1 (5 bases). The length of the CDR3 is 13 residues. Trimming pared 5 bases from V and 6 bases from J, leaving 13 bases between. Germline CDR1 LNHDA, CDR2 SQIVND (reference sequence). The CDR3 bases are TGTGCCAGTAGTCGTAGGGACTTTCCTGAAGCTTTCTTT. It encodes CASSRRDFPEAFF.

The chain uses TRBV5-1 and TRBJ2-1; TRBD2 matches at 14 bases. Germline CDR1 SGHRS, CDR2 YFSETQ. CDR3 length equals 16 residues. V gave up 4 bases and J gave up 6 bases; unmatched junction bases: 6. In DNA form, the CDR3 reads TGCGCCAGCAGCCAGGGACTAGCGGGAGAGACCAATGAGCAGTTCTTC. This gives the protein CASSQGLAGETNEQFF.

This clone was seen once. V is TRBV5-4 and J is TRBJ2-1; 8 nucleotides agree with TRBD2. In germline, CDR1 is SGHNT, CDR2 YYREEE (reference sequence). With V trimmed by 3 bases and J by 7 bases, 12 bases remained unmatched. The CDR3 is made up of 16 amino acids. The CDR3 sequence: CASSWGTRSVGNEQFF. The CDR3 nucleotides read TGTGCCAGCAGCTGGGGGACTAGATCGGTTGGGAATGAGCAGTTCTTC.

V gene TRBV4-1 combines with J gene TRBJ1-2; TRBD1 aligns across 7 bases. The germline gives CDR1 MGHRA, CDR2 YSYEKL. This CDR3 is built from 15 residues. Unmatched junction bases numbered 10, after V lost 1 base and J lost 8 bases. CDR3: CASSQGQGGMRGYTF. The DNA of the CDR3 is TGCGCCAGCAGCCAAGGACAGGGAGGAATGAGAGGCTACACCTTC.

This clone was found a few times. The genes are TRBV4-1 and TRBJ2-1; 8 nucleotides match TRBD2. Germline CDR1 MGHRA, CDR2 YSYEKL. This CDR3 is 15 amino acids long. J gave up 0 bases and V 5 bases, and 3 bases lay outside the gene matches. In DNA form, the CDR3 reads TGCGCCAGCAGCGGGCTAGCGGGCTCCTACAATGAGCAGTTCTTC. Protein product: CASSGLAGSYNEQFF.

This chain joins TRBV6-6 and TRBJ2-1; D remains ambiguous. Germline CDR1 is MNHNY and CDR2 is SVGAGI (reference sequence). The V end lost 4 bases, the J end lost 10 bases, and 20 bases lay between the germline ends. This CDR3 has 15 amino acids. The CDR3 spells CASSSGHLPAREQFF. The CDR3 nucleotides read TGTGCCAGCAGTTCGGGCCACCTCCCCGCGCGGGAGCAGTTCTTC.

This clone was counted a single time. The rearrangement joins TRBV5-3 to TRBJ1-5; D is perhaps TRBD1 (6 bases). TRBV5-3 is an open reading frame, and its role is uncertain. Deletions cut 8 bases from V and 6 bases from J, with 9 bases between. The CDR3 consists of 11 residues. This CDR3 is CARRGGQPQHF. DNA for the CDR3: TGTGCCAGGAGGGGGGGTCAGCCCCAGCATTTT.

V is TRBV27 and J is TRBJ1-1; D perhaps matches TRBD1 (5 bases). The CDR3 totals 15 residues. Germline CDR1 reads MNHEY; CDR2 reads SMNVEV (reference sequence). Trimming removed 5 bases at V and 4 bases at J, with 17 bases between. As DNA, the CDR3 is TGTGCCAGCAGTACTAAGACAGCCGGTCTCACTGAAGCTTTCTTT. Encoded protein: CASSTKTAGLTEAFF.

The J gene is TRBJ2-6, the V gene TRBV2; 7 bases align to TRBD1. The CDR3 has 15 residues. Losses at the gene ends were 7 bases for V and 9 bases for J; bases not matched to a gene: 12. CDR1 SNHLY and CDR2 FYNNEI come from the germline V gene. The CDR3 bases are TGTGCCAGCAAAAACAGGGGCCAATCTGGCAACGTCCTGACTTTC. Translated, it gives CASKNRGQSGNVLTF.

The chain uses TRBV18 and TRBJ1-1; TRBD1 might be the D (5 bases). CDR1 KGHSH and CDR2 LQKENI come from the germline V gene. The CDR3 runs 16 residues. The V and J ends lost 0 bases and 5 bases respectively, with 16 bases between them. The CDR3 region is CASSPPISPGRTEAFF. The CDR3 nucleotides are TGTGCCAGCTCACCACCGATATCGCCGGGACGTACTGAAGCTTTCTTT. Filled out from reference TRBV18 and TRBJ1-1, the complete variable domain reads NAGVMQNPRHLVRRRGQEARLRCSPMKGHSHVYWYRQLPEEGLKFMVYLQKENIIDESGMPKERFSAEFPKEGPSILRIQQVVRGDSAAYFCASSPPISPGRTEAFFGQGTRLTVV.

The chain uses TRBV15 and TRBJ1-6; D gene uncertain. Trimming left V 0 bases short and J 7 bases short, with 10 bases between. The CDR3 covers 15 residues. Germline V gene sequence: CDR1 LNHNV, CDR2 YYDKDF (reference sequence). CDR3 bases: TGTGCCACCAGCAGAGATAAGTTGTGGAATTCACCCCTCCACTTT. Translated, it gives CATSRDKLWNSPLHF.

V is TRBV5-3 and J is TRBJ1-6; D not resolved. TRBV5-3 is an open reading frame whose function is uncertain. V lost 5 bases and J lost 13, with 19 bases in between. This CDR3 is built from 14 residues. CDR3 protein: CARSQDGLRAPLHF. CDR3 coding DNA: TGTGCCAGAAGTCAAGACGGCCTCCGGGCGCCCCTCCACTTT.

The chain joins TRBV5-1 to TRBJ2-7; D ambiguous. Germline V gene data show CDR1 as SGHRS and CDR2 as YFSETQ. The V and J ends lost 2 bases and 0 bases respectively, with 12 bases between them. The CDR3 covers 15 residues. CDR3 loop: CASSLWLGSSYEQYF. CDR3 DNA sequence: TGCGCCAGCAGCTTATGGCTAGGTAGCTCCTACGAGCAGTACTTC.

This chain joins TRBV6-2 or TRBV6-3 and TRBJ2-1, with 8 bases aligning to TRBD1. V lost 6 bases, J lost 10 bases, and 8 bases stayed unmatched. This CDR3 is built from 13 residues. The germline V gene encodes CDR1 MNHEY and CDR2 SVGEGT. The CDR3 DNA is TGTGCCAGCAGCTCGACAGGGGTTGGGGAGCAGTTCTTC. Translated, it gives CASSSTGVGEQFF.

This clone occurred a few times. The V gene is TRBV6-4, the J gene TRBJ2-1, with a weak D call TRBD1 (6 bases). The CDR3 contains 15 residues. Germline CDR1 MRHNA, CDR2 SNTAGT. V lost 2 bases to trimming and J lost 4 bases, with 12 bases between them. In nucleotides, the CDR3 is TGTGCCAGCAGTGACGGTACAGGGCCATACAATGAGCAGTTCTTC. Translated, it gives CASSDGTGPYNEQFF.

V is TRBV10-3 and J is TRBJ2-2; 12 nucleotides match TRBD2. CDR3 size: 15 residues. V dropped 7 bases and J dropped 6; count of bases not matched to a gene: 6. Germline CDR1 and CDR2: ENHRY and SYGVKD. The DNA of the CDR3 is TGTGCCATCAAGAGACTAGCGGGGGTCCCCGGGGAGCTGTTTTTT. Translated, it gives CAIKRLAGVPGELFF.

The J gene is TRBJ2-3, the V gene TRBV7-3, with 9 positions matching TRBD2. Per germline, CDR1 SGHTA and CDR2 FQGTGA. The CDR3 loop spans 16 amino acids. V gave up 2 bases and J gave up 2 bases; unmatched junction bases: 5. Here the CDR3 DNA reads TGTGCCAGCAGCTTACGAGCGGGGGGCCCCACAGATACGCAGTATTTT. Its protein is CASSLRAGGPTDTQYF. Filled out from reference TRBV7-3 and TRBJ2-3, the complete variable domain reads GAGVSQTPSNKVTEKGKYVELRCDPISGHTALYWYRQSLGQGPEFLIYFQGTGAADDSGLPNDRFFAVRPEGSVSTLKIQRTERGDSAVYLCASSLRAGGPTDTQYFGPGTRLTVL.

The chain couples TRBV7-4 to TRBJ2-7; no clear D gene. Trimming cost V 2 bases and J 0 bases, with 8 bases left between them. The germline CDR1 and CDR2 sequences are SGHVT and SQSDAQ. This CDR3 has 14 residues. In nucleotides, the CDR3 is TGTGCCAGCAGCTTATCCCCGAGCTCCTACGAGCAGTACGTC. Translated, it gives CASSLSPSSYEQYV.

The chain employs TRBV24-1 and TRBJ2-3; 7 bases agree with TRBD2. CDR1 KGHDR and CDR2 SFDVKD come from the germline V gene. V shed 7 bases and J 4 bases; nucleotides not matched to a gene: 10. CDR3 length: 15 residues. Written as DNA, the CDR3 is TGTGCCACCAGGGGGGGGACCTGGGACTCAGATACGCAGTATTTT. Its protein product is CATRGGTWDSDTQYF.